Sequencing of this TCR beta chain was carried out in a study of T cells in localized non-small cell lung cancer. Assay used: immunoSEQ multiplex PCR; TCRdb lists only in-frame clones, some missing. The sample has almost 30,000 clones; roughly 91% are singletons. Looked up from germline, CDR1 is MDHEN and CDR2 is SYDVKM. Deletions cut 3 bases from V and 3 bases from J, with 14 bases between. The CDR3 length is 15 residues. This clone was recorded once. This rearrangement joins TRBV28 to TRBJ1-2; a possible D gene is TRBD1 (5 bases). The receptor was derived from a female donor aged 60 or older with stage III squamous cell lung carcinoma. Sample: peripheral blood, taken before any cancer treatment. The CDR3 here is CASSLGHTGDYGYTF. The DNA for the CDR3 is TGTGCCAGCAGTTTGGGCCACACGGGGGACTATGGCTACACCTTC.